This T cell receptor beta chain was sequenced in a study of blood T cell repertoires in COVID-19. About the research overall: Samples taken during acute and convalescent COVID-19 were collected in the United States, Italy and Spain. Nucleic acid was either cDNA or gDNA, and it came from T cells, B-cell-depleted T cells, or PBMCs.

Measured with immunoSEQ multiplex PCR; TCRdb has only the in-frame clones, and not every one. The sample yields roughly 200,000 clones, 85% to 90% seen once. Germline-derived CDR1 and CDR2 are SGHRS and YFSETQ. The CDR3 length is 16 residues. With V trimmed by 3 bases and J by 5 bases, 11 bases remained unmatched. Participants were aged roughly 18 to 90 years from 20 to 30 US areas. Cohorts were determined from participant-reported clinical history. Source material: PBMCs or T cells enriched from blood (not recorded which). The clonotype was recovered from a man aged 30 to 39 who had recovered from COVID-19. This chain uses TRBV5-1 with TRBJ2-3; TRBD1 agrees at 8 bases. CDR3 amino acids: CASSSALTGEVDTQYF. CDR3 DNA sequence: TGCGCCAGCAGCTCTGCCTTGACAGGGGAGGTAGATACGCAGTATTTT.